Following are 4 T cell receptor beta chains from one sample sequenced in a study of shared clonotypes between healthy human individuals. Sequencing used immunoSEQ multiplex PCR; TCRdb keeps in-frame clones, though not all of them. The table shows some 690,000 clones, with about 90% occurring only once. The source material was memory CD8+ T cells from PBMCs. Subset described: CD45RO+ cells pooled with CCR7-negative TemRA cells. Source of these receptors: a man aged 18 to 30 in good health. Some clones in this sample may be carry-over from other donors' samples.

This clone was recorded at least ten times. The rearrangement joins TRBV7-2 to TRBJ2-1, with D unresolved. CDR1 is SGHTA, CDR2 FQGNSA, per germline. This CDR3 is 15 amino acids long. Trimming removed 0 bases at V and 3 bases at J, with 9 bases between. The CDR3 protein is CASSLASWGYNEQFF. Here the CDR3 DNA reads TGTGCCAGCAGCTTAGCTAGTTGGGGCTACAATGAGCAGTTCTTC.

The chain combines TRBV7-9 with TRBJ2-1, with D maybe TRBD1 (5 bases). The CDR3 runs 17 residues. Germline CDR1 is SEHNR and CDR2 is FQNEAQ (reference sequence). Between the trimmed V and J ends, which lost 1 base and 8 bases, there was a span of 21 bases. CDR3 DNA sequence: TGTGCCAGCAGCTTAGGGGGCGGTGACTGGGCGGTGGATGAGCAGTTCTTC. Amino acids: CASSLGGGDWAVDEQFF. Drawing the rest from reference TRBV7-9 and TRBJ2-1, the complete variable domain is DTGVSQNPRHKITKRGQNVTFRCDPISEHNRLYWYRQTLGQGPEFLTYFQNEAQLEKSRLLSDRFSAERPKGSFSTLEIQRTEQGDSAMYLCASSLGGGDWAVDEQFFGPGTRLTVL.

This chain joins TRBV7-9 and TRBJ1-2; 8 nucleotides line up with TRBD1. V shed 5 bases and J 7 bases; nucleotides not matched to a gene: 18. The length of the CDR3 is 17 residues. Looked up from germline, CDR1 is SEHNR and CDR2 is FQNEAQ (reference sequence). In nucleotides, the CDR3 is TGTGCCAGCAGCCCCACAGGGGGGCTAGAGGTCCTCTTTGGCTACACCTTC. Amino acid sequence: CASSPTGGLEVLFGYTF.

The V call is TRBV9, the J call TRBJ2-3; tentatively, D is TRBD1 or TRBD2 (5 bases each). CDR3 length: 14 residues. V dropped 3 bases and J dropped 4 bases, with 12 bases sitting between them. Germline V CDR1 and CDR2: SGDLS, YYNGEE. CDR3 protein: CASSAGRRADTQYF. The CDR3 nucleotides read TGTGCCAGCAGCGCAGGGAGACGGGCAGATACGCAGTATTTT.